This paragraph covers one T cell receptor beta chain sequence. The data stem from a study of prognosis after radiotherapy for stage I lung cancer. Germline CDR1 reads SGHTA; CDR2 reads FQGTGA. The V end lost 8 bases, the J end lost 4 bases, and 17 bases lay between the germline ends. The CDR3 is 14 residues long. From genomic DNA, two-round multiplex PCR was used to amplify TCR beta CDR3. First-round PCR amplification was performed with primers specific to each TRBV and TRBJ gene. TCRdb re-analysed the multiplex PCR reads in MiXCR, keeping a single row per CDR3 protein. The sample lists roughly 30,000 distinct CDR3 sequences; about 31% were seen once. At each of two time points, about 6 milliliters of venous blood were taken.

This receptor was taken from a donor at least 50 years old with non-small cell lung cancer. The J gene is TRBJ1-2, the V gene TRBV7-3; possibly TRBD1 for D (5 bases). The sample in question was PBMCs, obtained before or after stereotactic body radiation therapy (not recorded which). CDR3 loop: CASLPGLRFYGYTF. The CDR3 bases are TGTGCCAGCTTACCGGGACTCAGATTCTATGGCTACACCTTC.